The sequence of this T cell receptor (beta chain) was determined in a study of blood T cell dynamics during melanoma immunotherapy. In the study overall: Patients with metastatic melanoma got pembrolizumab or nivolumab-ipilimumab as first-line care.

For sorted CD8+ subsets, all extracted DNA was loaded. Sequencing used immunoSEQ multiplex PCR; TCRdb keeps in-frame clones, though not all of them. The data contain over 750 clones, 84% of them singletons. Sample time point: week 3, after first cycle of checkpoint inhibitor. TIE cells were CD3+ CD4- CD8+ CD45RA- CD45RO-high CD27- CCR7- memory T cells. Study findings and constraints: Cell-free DNA CDR3 sequences most resembled the immune-effector CD8+ subset, which was also most clonal.

The CDR3 covers 16 residues. Germline V gene lookup returns CDR1 SGHVS and CDR2 FQNEAQ. V was cut by 1 base and J by 5 bases, with 14 bases left in between. This clone was seen a single time. Its antigen remains unidentified. The genes are TRBV7-8 and TRBJ2-2, with D perhaps being TRBD1 or TRBD2 (5 bases each). The input for sequencing was CD8+ T cells from blood, taken from a patient treated with checkpoint blockade. The TCR was taken from a human donor with melanoma. CDR3 nucleotides: TGTGCCAGCAGCTTAGGTGTGAGGGGCCCGACCGGGGAGCTGTTTTTT. It yields the protein CASSLGVRGPTGELFF.